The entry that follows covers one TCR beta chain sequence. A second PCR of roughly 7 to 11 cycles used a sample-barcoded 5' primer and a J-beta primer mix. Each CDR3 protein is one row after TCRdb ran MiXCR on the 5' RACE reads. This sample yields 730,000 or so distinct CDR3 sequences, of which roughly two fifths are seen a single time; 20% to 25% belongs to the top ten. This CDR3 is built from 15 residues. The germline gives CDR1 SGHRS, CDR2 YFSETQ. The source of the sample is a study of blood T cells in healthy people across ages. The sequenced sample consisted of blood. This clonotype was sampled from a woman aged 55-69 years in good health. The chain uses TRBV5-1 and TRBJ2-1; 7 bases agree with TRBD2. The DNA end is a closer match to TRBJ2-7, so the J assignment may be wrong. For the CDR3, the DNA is TGCGCCAGCAGCTCGGCGGGAGACTCCTACAATGAGCAGTACTTC. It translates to CASSSAGDSYNEQYF.